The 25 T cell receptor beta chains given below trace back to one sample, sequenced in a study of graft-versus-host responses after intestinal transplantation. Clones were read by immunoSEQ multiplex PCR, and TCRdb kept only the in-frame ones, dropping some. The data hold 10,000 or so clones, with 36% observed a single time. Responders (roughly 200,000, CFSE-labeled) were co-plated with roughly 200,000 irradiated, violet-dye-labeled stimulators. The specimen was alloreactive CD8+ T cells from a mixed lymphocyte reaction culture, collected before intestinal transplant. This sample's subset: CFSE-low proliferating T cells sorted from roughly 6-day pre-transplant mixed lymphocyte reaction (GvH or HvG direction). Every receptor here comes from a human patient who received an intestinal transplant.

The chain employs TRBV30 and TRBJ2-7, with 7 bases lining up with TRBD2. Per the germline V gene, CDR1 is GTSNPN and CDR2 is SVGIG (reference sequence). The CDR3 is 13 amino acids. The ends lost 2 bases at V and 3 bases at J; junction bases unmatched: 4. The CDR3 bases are TGTGCCTGGAGTCGGGGGGTTGACTACGAGCAGTACTTC. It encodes CAWSRGVDYEQYF.

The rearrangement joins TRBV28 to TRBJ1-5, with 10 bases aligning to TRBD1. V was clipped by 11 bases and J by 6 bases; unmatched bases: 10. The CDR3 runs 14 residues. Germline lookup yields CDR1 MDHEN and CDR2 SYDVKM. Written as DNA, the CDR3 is TGTGCCGGTAAAGGGACAGGGGTCGGTCAGCCCCAGCATTTT. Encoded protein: CAGKGTGVGQPQHF.

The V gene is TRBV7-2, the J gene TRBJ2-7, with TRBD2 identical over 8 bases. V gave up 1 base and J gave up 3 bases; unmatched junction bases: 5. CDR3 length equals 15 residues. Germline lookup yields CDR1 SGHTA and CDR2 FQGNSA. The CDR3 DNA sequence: TGTGCCAGCAGCTTAGGTGCTAGCGGGTACTACGAGCAGTACTTC. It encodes CASSLGASGYYEQYF.

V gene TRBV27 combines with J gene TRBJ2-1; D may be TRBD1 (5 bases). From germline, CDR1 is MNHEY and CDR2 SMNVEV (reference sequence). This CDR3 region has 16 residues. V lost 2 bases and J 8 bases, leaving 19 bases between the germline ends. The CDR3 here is CASSLLSREDVDEQFF. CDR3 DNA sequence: TGTGCCAGCAGTTTACTTTCCAGGGAAGATGTCGATGAGCAGTTCTTC.

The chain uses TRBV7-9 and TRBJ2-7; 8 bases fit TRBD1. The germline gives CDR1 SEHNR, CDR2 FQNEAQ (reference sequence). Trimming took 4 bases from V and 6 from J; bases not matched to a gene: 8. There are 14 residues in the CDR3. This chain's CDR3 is CASSCSGQGCEQYF. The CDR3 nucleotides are TGTGCCAGCAGCTGTTCCGGACAGGGCTGCGAGCAGTACTTC.

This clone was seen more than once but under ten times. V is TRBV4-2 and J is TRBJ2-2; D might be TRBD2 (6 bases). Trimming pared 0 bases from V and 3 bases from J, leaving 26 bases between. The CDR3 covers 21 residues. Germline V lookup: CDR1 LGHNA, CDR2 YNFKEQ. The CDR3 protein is CASSQDRILLAGAPDTGELFF. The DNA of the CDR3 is TGTGCCAGCAGCCAAGATCGTATATTACTAGCTGGGGCACCCGACACCGGGGAGCTGTTTTTT.

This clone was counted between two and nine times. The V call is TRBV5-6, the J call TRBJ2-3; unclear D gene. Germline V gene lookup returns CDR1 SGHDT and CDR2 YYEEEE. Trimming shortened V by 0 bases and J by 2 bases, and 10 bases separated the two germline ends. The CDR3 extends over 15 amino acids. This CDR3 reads CASSLVAQFTDTQYF. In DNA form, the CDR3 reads TGTGCCAGCAGCTTGGTGGCCCAATTCACAGATACGCAGTATTTT.

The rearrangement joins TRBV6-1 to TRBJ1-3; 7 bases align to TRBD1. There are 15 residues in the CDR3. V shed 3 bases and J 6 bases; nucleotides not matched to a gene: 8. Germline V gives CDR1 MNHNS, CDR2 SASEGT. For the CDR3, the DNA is TGTGCCAGCAGTGACTGGACAGGTCCTTTAAACACCATATATTTT. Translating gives CASSDWTGPLNTIYF.

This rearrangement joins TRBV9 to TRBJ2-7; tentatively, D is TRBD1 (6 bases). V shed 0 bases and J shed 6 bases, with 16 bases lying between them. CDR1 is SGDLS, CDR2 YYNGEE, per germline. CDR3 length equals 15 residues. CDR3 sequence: CASSVELQPGAEQYF. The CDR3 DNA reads TGTGCCAGCAGCGTAGAACTACAGCCAGGGGCCGAGCAGTACTTC. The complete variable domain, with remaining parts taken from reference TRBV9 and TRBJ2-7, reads DSGVTQTPKHLITATGQRVTLRCSPRSGDLSVYWYQQSLDQGLQFLIQYYNGEERAKGNILERFSAQQFPDLHSELNLSSLELGDSALYFCASSVELQPGAEQYFGPGTRLTVT.

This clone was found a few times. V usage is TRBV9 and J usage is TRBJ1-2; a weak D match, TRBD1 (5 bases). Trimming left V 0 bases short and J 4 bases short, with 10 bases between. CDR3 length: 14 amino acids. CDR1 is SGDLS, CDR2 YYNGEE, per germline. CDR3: CASSVGGGSYGYTF. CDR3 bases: TGTGCCAGCAGCGTAGGGGGGGGGAGCTATGGCTACACCTTC.

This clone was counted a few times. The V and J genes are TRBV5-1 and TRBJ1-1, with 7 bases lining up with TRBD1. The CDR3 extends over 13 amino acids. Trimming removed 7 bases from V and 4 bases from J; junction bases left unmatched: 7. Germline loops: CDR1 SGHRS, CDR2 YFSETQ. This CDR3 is CASGRDSFTEAFF. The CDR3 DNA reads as TGCGCCAGCGGCCGGGACAGCTTCACTGAAGCTTTCTTT.

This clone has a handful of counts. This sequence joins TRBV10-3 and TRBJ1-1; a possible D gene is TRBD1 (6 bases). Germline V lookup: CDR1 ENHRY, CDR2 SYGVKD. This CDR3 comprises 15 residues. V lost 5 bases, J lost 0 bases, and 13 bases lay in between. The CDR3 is CAISRVRTVNTEAFF. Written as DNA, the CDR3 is TGTGCCATCAGTCGCGTCCGGACAGTGAACACTGAAGCTTTCTTT.

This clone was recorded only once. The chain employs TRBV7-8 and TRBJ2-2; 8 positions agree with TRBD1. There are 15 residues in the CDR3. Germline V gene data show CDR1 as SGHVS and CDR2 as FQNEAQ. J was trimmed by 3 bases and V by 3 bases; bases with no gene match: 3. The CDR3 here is CASSLDRAYTGELFF. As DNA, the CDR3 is TGTGCCAGCAGCTTGGACAGGGCTTACACCGGGGAGCTGTTTTTT.

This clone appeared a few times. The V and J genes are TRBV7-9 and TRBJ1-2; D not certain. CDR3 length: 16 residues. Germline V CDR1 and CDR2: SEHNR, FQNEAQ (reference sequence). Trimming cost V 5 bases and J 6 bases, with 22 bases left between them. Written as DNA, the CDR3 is TGTGCCAGCAGCCCCCCCAATTCACTAGCGGTCGATGGCTACACCTTC. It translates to CASSPPNSLAVDGYTF.

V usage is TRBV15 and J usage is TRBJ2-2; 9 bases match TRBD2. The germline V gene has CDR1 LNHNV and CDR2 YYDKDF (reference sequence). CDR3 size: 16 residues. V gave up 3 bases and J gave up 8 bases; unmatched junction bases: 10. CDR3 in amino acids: CATSRGALAGWGELFF. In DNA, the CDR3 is TGTGCCACCAGCAGGGGGGCACTAGCGGGCTGGGGGGAGCTGTTTTTT.

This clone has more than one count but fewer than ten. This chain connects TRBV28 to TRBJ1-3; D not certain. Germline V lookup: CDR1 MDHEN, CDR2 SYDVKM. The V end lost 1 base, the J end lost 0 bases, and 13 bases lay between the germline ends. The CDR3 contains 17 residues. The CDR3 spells CASSLSPPVDSGNTIYF. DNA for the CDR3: TGTGCCAGCAGTTTATCCCCCCCGGTAGACTCTGGAAACACCATATATTTT.

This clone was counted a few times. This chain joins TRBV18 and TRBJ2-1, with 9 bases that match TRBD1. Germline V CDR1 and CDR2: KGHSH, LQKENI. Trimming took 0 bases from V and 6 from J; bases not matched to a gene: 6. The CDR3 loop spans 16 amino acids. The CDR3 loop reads CASSPPGTGYFNEQFF. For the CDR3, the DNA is TGTGCCAGCTCACCACCTGGGACAGGGTATTTCAATGAGCAGTTCTTC.

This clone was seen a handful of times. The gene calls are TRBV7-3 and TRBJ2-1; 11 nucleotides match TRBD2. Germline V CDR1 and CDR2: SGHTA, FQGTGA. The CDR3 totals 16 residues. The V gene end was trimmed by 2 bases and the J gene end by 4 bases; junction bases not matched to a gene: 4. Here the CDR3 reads CASSLSGTSGYNEQFF. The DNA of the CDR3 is TGTGCCAGCAGCTTATCCGGGACTAGCGGTTACAATGAGCAGTTCTTC.

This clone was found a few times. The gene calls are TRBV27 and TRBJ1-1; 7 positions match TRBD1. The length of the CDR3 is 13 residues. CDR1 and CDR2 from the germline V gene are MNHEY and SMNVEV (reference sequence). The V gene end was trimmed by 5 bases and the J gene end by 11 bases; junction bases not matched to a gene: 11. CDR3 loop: CASSPTGRLAAFF. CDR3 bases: TGTGCCAGCAGTCCGACAGGGCGACTCGCCGCTTTCTTT.

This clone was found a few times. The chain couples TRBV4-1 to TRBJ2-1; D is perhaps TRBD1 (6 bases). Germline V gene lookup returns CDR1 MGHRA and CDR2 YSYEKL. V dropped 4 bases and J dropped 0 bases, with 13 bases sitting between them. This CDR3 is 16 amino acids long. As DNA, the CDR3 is TGCGCCAGCAGCCGTTACAGGGTGGGCTCCTACAATGAGCAGTTCTTC. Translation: CASSRYRVGSYNEQFF.

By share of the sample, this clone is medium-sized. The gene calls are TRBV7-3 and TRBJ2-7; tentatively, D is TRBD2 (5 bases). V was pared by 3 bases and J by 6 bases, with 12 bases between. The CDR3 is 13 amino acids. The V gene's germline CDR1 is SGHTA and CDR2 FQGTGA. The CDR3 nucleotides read TGTGCCAGCAGCTTTGGCCCCCGGGGCGAGCAGTACTTC. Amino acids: CASSFGPRGEQYF.

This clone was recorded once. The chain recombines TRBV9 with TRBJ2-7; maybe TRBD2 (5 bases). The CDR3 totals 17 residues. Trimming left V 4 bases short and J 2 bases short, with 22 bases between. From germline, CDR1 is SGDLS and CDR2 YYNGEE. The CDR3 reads CASSPAGLSDVTYEQYF. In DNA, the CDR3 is TGTGCCAGCAGCCCGGCGGGCCTCTCGGACGTGACCTACGAGCAGTACTTC.

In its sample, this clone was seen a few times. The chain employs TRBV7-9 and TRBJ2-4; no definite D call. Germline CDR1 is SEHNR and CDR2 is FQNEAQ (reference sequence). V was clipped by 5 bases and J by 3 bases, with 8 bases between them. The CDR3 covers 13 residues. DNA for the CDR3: TGTGCCAGCAGCCCTTTAGTCAAAAACATTCAGTACTTC. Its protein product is CASSPLVKNIQYF.

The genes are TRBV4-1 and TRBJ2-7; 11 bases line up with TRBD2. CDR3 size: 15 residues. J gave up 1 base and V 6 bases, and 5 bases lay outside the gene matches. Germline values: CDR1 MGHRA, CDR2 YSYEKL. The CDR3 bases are TGCGCCAGCAGATTGATAGCGGGGGGGTCCTACGAGCAGTACTTC. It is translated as CASRLIAGGSYEQYF.

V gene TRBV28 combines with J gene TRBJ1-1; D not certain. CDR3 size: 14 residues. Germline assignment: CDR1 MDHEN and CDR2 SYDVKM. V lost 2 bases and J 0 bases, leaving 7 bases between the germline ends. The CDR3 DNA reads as TGTGCCAGCAGTTTACGGGAACTGAACACTGAAGCTTTCTTT. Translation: CASSLRELNTEAFF. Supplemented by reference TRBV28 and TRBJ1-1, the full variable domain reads DVKVTQSSRYLVKRTGEKVFLECVQDMDHENMFWYRQDPGLGLRLIYFSYDVKMKEKGDIPEGYSVSREKKERFSLILESASTNQTSMYLCASSLRELNTEAFFGQGTRLTVV.